This T cell receptor beta chain was captured by sequencing in a study of shared clonotypes between healthy human individuals. The CDR3 sequence is 16 residues long. Per the germline V gene, CDR1 is SNHLY and CDR2 is FYNNEI. The V end lost 3 bases, the J end lost 10 bases, and 19 bases lay between the germline ends. Original methodology: Junction-only immunoSEQ data arrived without quality scores, meaning filtering differed. Sequenced by immunoSEQ multiplex PCR; TCRdb stores in-frame clones only, minus some. That table is the source of V, J and clone size, and D and trimming were worked out from the DNA. The repertoire holds around 2.5 million clones, with more than 85% as singletons.

The chain has TRBV2 and TRBJ1-6; a possible D gene is TRBD1 (5 bases). The receptor was isolated from a man aged 18 to 30 in good health. Some clones in this sample may be carry-over from other donors' samples. Sequenced material: naive CD4+ T cells from PBMCs. Subset specified: CD45RA+ positively selected. The CDR3: CASSDKGPALESPLHF. The CDR3 DNA reads TGTGCCAGCAGTGATAAGGGGCCCGCGTTGGAGTCACCCCTCCACTTT.